This T cell receptor (beta chain) appears in the sequencing data of a study of T cell repertoires in ileal Crohn's disease. Study context: All patients had surgery for stricturing (around 61%) or penetrating (around 40%) disease.

Indicated time point: inflamed ileum from the surgical specimen. About this clone: Its antigen is not known.

Using immunoSEQ multiplex PCR, the repertoire was profiled, and TCRdb retains in-frame clones only, with some absent. The repertoire consists of roughly 5,800 clones, with 80% occurring once and the leading ten covering 42%. Study-wide results and caveats: All patients with clonality above 26.8% had endoscopic recurrence.

CDR1 and CDR2 from the germline V gene are MNHEY and SMNVEV (reference sequence). The CDR3 sequence is 13 residues long. V was shortened by 2 bases and J by 0 bases, with 4 bases between the two germline ends. The sequence was collected from an adult with Crohn's disease. Specimen: ileal tissue. V and J are TRBV27 and TRBJ1-1; no definite D call. The CDR3 protein is CASSLTVNTEAFF. As DNA, the CDR3 is TGTGCCAGCAGTTTAACAGTGAACACTGAAGCTTTCTTT.